The T cell receptor (beta chain) under discussion was sequenced for a study of PD-1 blockade in classical Hodgkin lymphoma. Notes on the study in general: Causes of the repertoire differences remain undefined, possibly disease activity or prior therapy. When set against healthy donors, newly diagnosed patients were reported to show lower baseline TCR diversity. Later analyses included only patients treated at least 1 year post-ASCT.

Details on this clone: As yet, its antigen is unknown.

CDR1 and CDR2 (germline): SGHVS, FNYEAQ. The CDR3 sequence is 14 residues long. V dropped 5 bases and J dropped 4; count of bases not matched to a gene: 6. Only in-frame clones appear in the TCRdb table, and some are missing; sequencing was by immunoSEQ multiplex PCR. The sample holds approximately 8,800 clones, 80% to 85% seen once. After autologous stem cell transplantation all patients relapsed, and prior brentuximab vedotin exposure differed between cohorts. Starting with thawed PBMCs, CD4+ T cells were purified by magnetic negative selection. Complete response, partial response or progressive disease were the best responses.

The source was CD4+ T cells from blood, collected at baseline. The chain joins TRBV7-6 to TRBJ2-7; 9 bases fit TRBD1. The source is a human donor with classical Hodgkin lymphoma. DNA of the CDR3: TGTGCCAGCAGCCTTAGACAGGGGGATTACGAGCAGTACTTC. Protein: CASSLRQGDYEQYF. Looking up the rest from reference TRBV7-6 and TRBJ2-7 gives the full variable domain: GAGVSQSPRYKVTKRGQDVALRCDPISGHVSLYWYRQALGQGPEFLTYFNYEAQQDKSGLPNDRFSAERPEGSISTLTIQRTEQRDSAMYRCASSLRQGDYEQYFGPGTRLTVT.